Each of the 4 T cell receptor beta chains below was sequenced from the same sample in a study of T cell responses to AZD1222 COVID-19 vaccine. Clones were read by immunoSEQ multiplex PCR, and TCRdb kept only the in-frame ones, dropping some. This table has approximately 150,000 clones, approximately 90% appearing once. The sample here was peripheral blood, taken 28 days after the second AZD1222 dose. These receptors were collected from an adult who received the AZD1222 COVID-19 vaccine.

This CDR3 is CAWSSWADVEQYF. The CDR3 DNA reads as TGTGCCTGGAGCTCATGGGCAGACGTCGAGCAGTACTTC. The chain recombines TRBV30 with TRBJ2-7; no clear D gene. This CDR3 is 13 amino acids long. V shed 3 bases and J shed 6 bases, with 15 bases lying between them. Germline-derived CDR1 and CDR2 are GTSNPN and SVGIG (reference sequence).

This chain connects TRBV19 to TRBJ2-3, with 14 bases fitting TRBD2. After removal of 3 bases from V and 4 bases from J, the junction contained 6 bases not matched to a gene. Germline CDR1 reads LNHDA; CDR2 reads SQIVND (reference sequence). The CDR3 is made up of 17 amino acids. The CDR3 DNA is TGTGCCAGTAGTATTCTGACTAGCGGGGGGGCCCCAGATACGCAGTATTTT. It specifies CASSILTSGGAPDTQYF.

The rearrangement joins TRBV30 to TRBJ2-2; tentative D call: TRBD1 (6 bases). Germline CDR1 and CDR2: GTSNPN and SVGIG (reference sequence). CDR3 size: 14 residues. Trimming took 5 bases from V and 0 from J, leaving 10 bases between them. CDR3 nucleotides: TGTGCCTGGGGGGACATCCCGAACACCGGGGAGCTGTTTTTT. Translated: CAWGDIPNTGELFF.

This chain uses TRBV19 with TRBJ2-3, with D possibly matching TRBD2 (5 bases). The CDR3 totals 14 residues. V lost 7 bases to trimming and J lost 0 bases, with 11 bases between them. Germline V lookup: CDR1 LNHDA, CDR2 SQIVND (reference sequence). Here the CDR3 reads CASIGGFSTDTQYF. The CDR3 DNA is TGTGCCAGTATTGGCGGGTTTAGCACAGATACGCAGTATTTT.